Reported below is one TCR beta chain. Some clones are missing from TCRdb's copy, which holds only in-frame ones; the method was immunoSEQ multiplex PCR. The sample contains about 25,000 clones, around 95% of which appear only once. Germline CDR1 is MNHEY and CDR2 is SMNVEV (reference sequence). V was trimmed by 6 bases and J by 5 bases, leaving 17 bases between them. This CDR3 is 15 amino acids long. This record belongs to a study of T cells in tuberculosis. Overall study: CD1B tetramers identified T cells specific for mycobacterial lipid GMM.

The material sequenced was PBMCs. This receptor was identified in a donor aged 5-35 years with latent tuberculosis or without tuberculosis infection. The V and J genes are TRBV27 and TRBJ1-5, with a tentative D call TRBD1 (5 bases). The DNA for the CDR3 is TGTGCCAGCAGGAAAGACAGTCCGGGGGATCAGCCCCAGCATTTT. Its protein product is CASRKDSPGDQPQHF.